This passage covers 20 T cell receptor beta chains from one sample sequenced in a study of T cell changes during pregnancy in multiple sclerosis. The data were produced by immunoSEQ multiplex PCR, yet TCRdb's version contains in-frame clones alone and is incomplete. The sample has tens of thousands of clones, nearly 95% seen once. This specimen consisted of peripheral blood, obtained after pregnancy. These receptors came from a female donor with multiple sclerosis, enrolled in a pregnancy study.

The chain has TRBV2 and TRBJ1-4, with unresolved D. V gave up 9 bases and J gave up 6 bases, with 5 bases separating them. From germline, CDR1 is SNHLY and CDR2 FYNNEI. CDR3 length: 10 residues. The CDR3 DNA is TGTGCCAGTTCATATGAAAAACTGTTTTTT. Protein product: CASSYEKLFF.

This clone was seen only a few times. CDR3 sequence: CASSSPTSGISYEQYF. The CDR3 DNA reads as TGTGCCAGCAGCTCGCCAACTAGCGGAATTTCCTACGAGCAGTACTTC. The chain employs TRBV7-6 and TRBJ2-7; 8 nucleotides match TRBD2. J lost 1 base, V lost 4 bases, and 9 bases had no gene match. The germline V gene encodes CDR1 SGHVS and CDR2 FNYEAQ. CDR3 length: 16 residues. Filled out from reference TRBV7-6 and TRBJ2-7, the complete variable domain reads GAGVSQSPRYKVTKRGQDVALRCDPISGHVSLYWYRQALGQGPEFLTYFNYEAQQDKSGLPNDRFSAERPEGSISTLTIQRTEQRDSAMYRCASSSPTSGISYEQYFGPGTRLTVT.

The chain joins TRBV19 to TRBJ2-2, with 9 bases that match TRBD1. Germline V CDR1 and CDR2: LNHDA, SQIVND (reference sequence). J gave up 6 bases and V 7 bases, and 6 bases lay outside the gene matches. CDR3 length: 14 amino acids. CDR3 sequence: CASIRTGEAGELFF. The CDR3 nucleotides are TGTGCCAGTATTAGGACAGGGGAGGCCGGGGAGCTGTTTTTT.

The rearrangement uses TRBV4-2 and TRBJ1-2, with D perhaps TRBD1 (5 bases). The length of the CDR3 is 17 residues. CDR1 and CDR2 (germline): LGHNA, YNFKEQ. The ends were cut back, 4 bases at V and 8 bases at J, with 26 bases in the middle. CDR3 amino acids: CASSPKLGKGSAGGYTF. CDR3 DNA: TGTGCCAGCAGCCCTAAACTGGGAAAGGGGTCTGCGGGGGGCTACACCTTC.

This clone appeared once. The chain links TRBV15 to TRBJ2-1; 8 nucleotides match TRBD2. This CDR3 is built from 18 residues. J gave up 4 bases and V 0 bases, and 11 bases lay outside the gene matches. CDR1 and CDR2 (germline): LNHNV, YYDKDF (reference sequence). CDR3: CATSRDRSGGRVYNEQFF. The CDR3 nucleotides read TGTGCCACCAGCAGAGATCGATCGGGGGGGCGAGTTTACAATGAGCAGTTCTTC.

This clone was observed a few times. The chain recombines TRBV19 with TRBJ1-1, with TRBD1 identical over 7 bases. This CDR3 spans 15 amino acids. CDR1 is LNHDA and CDR2 is SQIVND in the germline V gene (reference sequence). The J segment lost 2 bases and the V segment lost 5 bases, leaving 8 bases of the junction unmatched. In DNA form, the CDR3 reads TGTGCCAGTAGTCGCCGACAGGGCGGAAACACTGAAGCTTTCTTT. Protein: CASSRRQGGNTEAFF.

The chain couples TRBV5-6 to TRBJ2-5; D gene ambiguous. The CDR3 loop spans 15 amino acids. Trimming pared 4 bases from V and 2 bases from J, leaving 15 bases between. Germline values: CDR1 SGHDT, CDR2 YYEEEE. CDR3 coding DNA: TGTGCCAGCAGCCTGATGACATCTCCTCAAGAGACCCAGTACTTC. Its protein is CASSLMTSPQETQYF.

This chain joins TRBV7-2 and TRBJ1-2; a weak D match, TRBD1 (5 bases). The CDR3 is 16 residues long. Germline V CDR1 and CDR2: SGHTA, FQGNSA. V was shortened by 1 base and J by 8 bases, with 20 bases between the two germline ends. The CDR3 region is CASSLVLGSGSRGYTF. As DNA, the CDR3 is TGTGCCAGCAGCTTAGTTCTTGGGTCAGGGTCGCGGGGCTACACCTTC.

The gene calls are TRBV6-5 and TRBJ2-3; TRBD1 matches at 11 bases. Germline CDR1 and CDR2: MNHEY and SVGAGI. The V gene end was trimmed by 5 bases and the J gene end by 3 bases; junction bases not matched to a gene: 1. This CDR3 has 14 amino acids. The DNA of the CDR3 is TGTGCCAGCAGTGGACAGGGGGCGACAGATACGCAGTATTTT. This codes for CASSGQGATDTQYF.

The V gene is TRBV18, the J gene TRBJ1-2; no firm D call. The CDR3 extends over 16 amino acids. The germline gives CDR1 KGHSH, CDR2 LQKENI. The ends were cut back, 4 bases at V and 4 bases at J, with 19 bases in the middle. In DNA form, the CDR3 reads TGTGCCAGCTCACACATGCAGGAGGGTTCGGGCTATGGCTACACCTTC. It encodes CASSHMQEGSGYGYTF. The variable domain in full, with the rest retrieved from reference TRBV18 and TRBJ1-2, is NAGVMQNPRHLVRRRGQEARLRCSPMKGHSHVYWYRQLPEEGLKFMVYLQKENIIDESGMPKERFSAEFPKEGPSILRIQQVVRGDSAAYFCASSHMQEGSGYGYTFGSGTRLTVV.

CDR3 region: CASSSGPFTTSGANVLTF. The CDR3 DNA is TGTGCCAGCAGCTCTGGGCCTTTCACGACCTCTGGGGCCAACGTCCTGACTTTC. The rearrangement links TRBV5-8 to TRBJ2-6; D uncertain. Germline CDR1 and CDR2: SGHTS and YDEGEE. The length of the CDR3 is 18 residues. The V end was cut by 3 bases, the J end by 0 bases, with 16 bases between.

In DNA form, the CDR3 reads TGTGCCACCTCCCTCTGGGCGACGGTGAACACTGAAGCTTTCTTT. Amino acids: CATSLWATVNTEAFF. This chain connects TRBV19 to TRBJ1-1; D is undetermined. CDR1 and CDR2 (germline): LNHDA, SQIVND (reference sequence). Trimming took off 10 bases at V and 0 bases at J, with 18 bases between the two ends. The CDR3 consists of 15 residues.

This chain uses TRBV4-3 with TRBJ1-4; D gene ambiguous. V lost 0 bases and J 5 bases, leaving 7 bases between the germline ends. This CDR3 comprises 14 residues. Germline lookup yields CDR1 LGHNA and CDR2 YSLEER. In DNA form, the CDR3 reads TGCGCCAGCAGCCAAGATCTCAGGAATGAAAAACTGTTTTTT. It codes for CASSQDLRNEKLFF.

The V and J genes are TRBV11-3 and TRBJ2-3, with 9 bases fitting TRBD2. This CDR3 is built from 15 residues. V shed 2 bases and J 9 bases; nucleotides not matched to a gene: 9. Germline CDR1 is SGHNT and CDR2 is YENEEA. As DNA, the CDR3 is TGTGCCAGCAGCTTACGCGGGACTAGCTCCCACACGCAGTATTTT. It yields the protein CASSLRGTSSHTQYF.

The chain employs TRBV2 and TRBJ2-5, with 8 bases aligning to TRBD2. This CDR3 region has 14 residues. Germline-derived CDR1 and CDR2 are SNHLY and FYNNEI. Trimming took 2 bases from V and 4 from J; bases not matched to a gene: 3. CDR3 sequence: CASSERLAGETQYF. The CDR3 region has the DNA TGTGCCAGCAGTGAACGGCTAGCGGGAGAGACCCAGTACTTC.

The chain combines TRBV15 with TRBJ2-3, with TRBD2 matching 11 bases. V was clipped by 4 bases and J by 4 bases; unmatched bases: 10. This CDR3 spans 17 amino acids. Germline V gene sequence: CDR1 LNHNV, CDR2 YYDKDF (reference sequence). The CDR3, as DNA: TGTGCCACCAGCAAATCATTAGCGGGGGGGCCAGCAGATACGCAGTATTTT. Its protein product is CATSKSLAGGPADTQYF.

V usage is TRBV11-1 and J usage is TRBJ2-5; possible D gene TRBD1, 5 bases. Germline assignment: CDR1 SGHAT and CDR2 FQDESV (reference sequence). There are 13 residues in the CDR3. The germline V and J ends were trimmed by 5 bases and 2 bases, with 9 bases remaining between them. CDR3 region: CASSQGTQETQYF. The DNA of the CDR3 is TGTGCCAGCAGCCAGGGAACTCAAGAGACCCAGTACTTC.

This rearrangement joins TRBV11-2 to TRBJ2-7; no clear D gene. The CDR3 is 14 residues long. V dropped 1 base and J dropped 7 bases, with 14 bases sitting between them. From germline, CDR1 is SGHAT and CDR2 FQNNGV. The CDR3 spells CASSLVVSYGEQYF. CDR3 bases: TGTGCCAGCAGCTTAGTCGTCTCATACGGGGAGCAGTACTTC.

This rearrangement joins TRBV19 to TRBJ1-1; 8 bases are a match to TRBD1. J gave up 2 bases and V 8 bases, and 7 bases lay outside the gene matches. This CDR3 region has 14 residues. Germline V lookup: CDR1 LNHDA, CDR2 SQIVND (reference sequence). The CDR3 DNA sequence: TGTGCCAGTGCCTTCGGACAGGGCAACACTGAAGCTTTCTTT. The encoded protein is CASAFGQGNTEAFF.

The chain joins TRBV6-1 to TRBJ2-2; TRBD1 matches 10 bases. This CDR3 spans 15 amino acids. The V gene's germline CDR1 is MNHNS and CDR2 SASEGT. V lost 5 bases and J lost 7; bases outside the gene matches: 7. DNA for the CDR3: TGTGCCAGCAGTTCTCGACAGGGGGCAATCGGGGAGCTGTTTTTT. This translates into CASSSRQGAIGELFF.